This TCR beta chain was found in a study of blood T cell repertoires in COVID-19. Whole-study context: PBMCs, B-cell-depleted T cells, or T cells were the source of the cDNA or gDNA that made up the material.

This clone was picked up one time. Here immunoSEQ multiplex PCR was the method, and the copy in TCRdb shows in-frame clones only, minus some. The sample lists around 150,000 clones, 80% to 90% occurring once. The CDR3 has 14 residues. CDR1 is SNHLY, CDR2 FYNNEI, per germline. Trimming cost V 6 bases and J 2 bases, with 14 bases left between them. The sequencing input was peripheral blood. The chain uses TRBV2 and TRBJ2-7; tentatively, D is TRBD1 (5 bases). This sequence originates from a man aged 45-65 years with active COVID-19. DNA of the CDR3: TGTGCCAGCAGGCTCCTCGTGGGGCCCTACGAGCAGTACTTC. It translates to CASRLLVGPYEQYF.